A selection of T cell receptor beta chains follows, all from one sample in a study of T cell changes during pregnancy in multiple sclerosis. Data came from immunoSEQ multiplex PCR; TCRdb stores just in-frame clones and leaves some out. This table has approximately 50,000 clones, around 90% appearing once. The specimen was CD4+ T cells from peripheral blood mononuclear cells, collected after pregnancy. Source of these receptors: a female donor in good health, enrolled as a control in a pregnancy study. The CDR3 runs from the conserved cysteine through the conserved F or W. The order of the fields is clone size, J gene, V gene, D gene, CDR3 DNA, CDR3 protein. D genes are given only for firm matches. Rows give clone size only sometimes, using once, few, many, or a class for an expanded clone.

.	TRBJ2-7	TRBV5-1	.	TGCGCCAGCAGCTTGGGAGGGGACACCTACGAGCAGTACTTC	CASSLGGDTYEQYF
.	TRBJ2-5	TRBV9	.	TGTGCCAGCAGCGTGGGGGCAGGGGCGTCCCAAGAGACCCAGTACTTC	CASSVGAGASQETQYF
.	TRBJ2-3	TRBV19	TRBD2	TGTGCCAGTACAGGGCCCCGGGGACTAGGTCGAGATACGCAGTATTTT	CASTGPRGLGRDTQYF
.	TRBJ1-1	TRBV29-1	.	TGCAGCGTTGATTCAGGCAGGGGCACTGAAGCTTTCTTT	CSVDSGRGTEAFF
.	TRBJ2-4	TRBV13	TRBD2	TGTGCCAGCAGGTTAGCGGGGGGTAAAAACATTCAGTACTTC	CASRLAGGKNIQYF
.	TRBJ2-7	TRBV5-1	TRBD2	TGCGCCAGCAGCTTGGAAGCGGGGCCCCCCTACGAGCAGTACTTC	CASSLEAGPPYEQYF
.	TRBJ1-6	TRBV5-1	.	TGCGCCAGCAGCTTGGTGTCAGGGGAGAGCTCCTATAATTCACCCCTCCACTTT	CASSLVSGESSYNSPLHF
once	TRBJ1-1	TRBV2	.	TGTGCCAGCAGTGAATCGGGGGGGCACTTTCTCGCTGAAGCTTTCTTT	CASSESGGHFLAEAFF
.	TRBJ1-2	TRBV7-3	.	TGTGCCAGCAGCTTATCTGGATTGGGGGGGGTCCACTTC	CASSLSGLGGVHF
.	TRBJ1-4	TRBV7-9	.	TGTGCCAGCAGCTTACCCGTACTTGCAACTAATGAAAAACTGTTTTTT	CASSLPVLATNEKLFF
.	TRBJ2-6	TRBV7-9	TRBD1	TGTGCCAGCAGCCGCGGGACAGGGGTATCCGGGGCCAACGTCCTGACTTTC	CASSRGTGVSGANVLTF
.	TRBJ1-1	TRBV5-1	.	TGCGCCAGCAGCTTCGGGGGGACACAGCCCACTGAAGCTTTCTTT	CASSFGGTQPTEAFF
.	TRBJ2-1	TRBV7-3	.	TGTGCCAGCAGCTTACCAGGGGGGAATGAGCAGTTCTTC	CASSLPGGNEQFF
.	TRBJ2-3	TRBV15	.	TGTGCCACCAGCCCCCGTGGCAGGGGCATCCCAGATACGCAGTATTTT	CATSPRGRGIPDTQYF
.	TRBJ2-1	TRBV10-3	TRBD1	TGTGCCATCAGGGGGGGACAGGGGTCTGGGCGGGACCCCTCGAGCTCCTACAATGAGCAGTTCTTC	CAIRGGQGSGRDPSSSYNEQFF
.	TRBJ2-3	TRBV19	TRBD2	TGTGCCAGTAGTATCCAAGCGGGAGGCGGCACAGATACGCAGTATTTT	CASSIQAGGGTDTQYF
.	TRBJ1-2	TRBV6-5	.	TGTGCCAGCAGAAAGGTGGCGGAGGGCTATGGCTACACCTTC	CASRKVAEGYGYTF
.	TRBJ2-7	TRBV5-6	TRBD2	TGTGCCAGCAGCCCCCAGTGGGGGGGAAGCTCCTACGAGCAGTACTTC	CASSPQWGGSSYEQYF
.	TRBJ2-1	TRBV4-2	TRBD2	TGTGCCAGCAGCCAAATTACTAGCGGGGGGGGACTATACAATGAGCAGTTCTTC	CASSQITSGGGLYNEQFF
.	TRBJ1-5	TRBV2	.	TGTGCCAGCAGTGGTAACAATCAGCCCCAGCATTTT	CASSGNNQPQHF
.	TRBJ1-4	TRBV6-1	.	TGTGCCAGCAGTGAAGGGAGAGGGACAACTAATGAAAAACTGTTTTTT	CASSEGRGTTNEKLFF
.	TRBJ2-2	TRBV29-1	.	TGCACGGGACAATCTAACACCGGGGAGCTGTTTTTT	CTGQSNTGELFF
.	TRBJ1-2	TRBV11-2	.	TGTGCCAGCAGCTCGACAGACTATGGCTACACCTTC	CASSSTDYGYTF
.	TRBJ1-5	TRBV18	.	TGTGCCAGCTTGGCACCAGGCACCAATCAGCCCCAGCATTTT	CASLAPGTNQPQHF
few	TRBJ2-1	TRBV10-3	.	TGTGCCATCAGGGGTGAGGGGGATGAGCAGTTCTTC	CAIRGEGDEQFF